This T cell receptor beta chain emerged from a study of CD8 T cells in ankylosing spondylitis. Study findings and constraints: Reported data indicate significant enrichment of disease-linked clones within matched ankylosing spondylitis synovial fluid. In synovial fluid and blood from reactive arthritis, some motif variants were previously reported.

This clonotype showed up many times. Antigen: not known. The germline V and J ends were trimmed by 1 base and 0 bases, with 6 bases remaining between them. The CDR3 covers 13 residues. CDR1 is SQVTM and CDR2 is ANQGSEA in the germline V gene. The TCR beta libraries were generated through quantitative 5'-RACE incorporating molecular barcodes. Each CDR3 protein is one row after TCRdb ran MiXCR on the 5' RACE reads. The table has approximately 340,000 distinct CDR3 sequences, under 15% seen once. The chain uses TRBV29-1 and TRBJ1-1, with unresolved D. The sample comprised blood, either unsorted or a sorted T cell fraction (not recorded which). The receptor comes from a male donor with ankylosing spondylitis or in good health (not recorded which). The CDR3 region is CSVEVSMNTEAFF. The DNA of the CDR3 is TGCAGCGTTGAAGTATCCATGAACACTGAAGCTTTCTTT.